The rows below give T cell receptor beta chains drawn from one sample of a study of post-analysis software for immune sequencing data. TCRdb reprocessed the PCR reads via MiXCR and lists one record per CDR3 protein. The data hold about 770,000 distinct CDR3 sequences, with around 45% observed a single time. The specimen sequenced was blood. The receptor source for this set is a girl aged 10 to 17 with multiple sclerosis. CDR3s include the opening cysteine and the closing phenylalanine or tryptophan. The D gene is left open where the match is weak. Size tells how often a clone was seen (once, few, many) or the class of an expanded clone, and some rows leave it out.

clone_size: NA; j_call: TRBJ1-5; cdr3_length: 13; v_call: TRBV12-3/TRBV12-4; d_call: NA; cdr3_nt: TGTGCCAGCAGTCCGCTGTTCGATCAGCCCCAGCATTTT; cdr3_aa: CASSPLFDQPQHF
clone_size: NA; j_call: TRBJ2-1; cdr3_length: 15; v_call: TRBV7-2; d_call: TRBD2; cdr3_nt: TGTGCCAGCAGCCTAAGCGGGGGGGATTACAATGAGCAGTTCTTC; cdr3_aa: CASSLSGGDYNEQFF
clone_size: few; j_call: TRBJ2-3; cdr3_length: 16; v_call: TRBV7-9; d_call: NA; cdr3_nt: TGTGCCAGCAGCTTACTTAGCGACCAAGTCACAGATACGCAGTATTTT; cdr3_aa: CASSLLSDQVTDTQYF
clone_size: NA; j_call: TRBJ1-2; cdr3_length: 14; v_call: TRBV5-6; d_call: TRBD1; cdr3_nt: TGTGCCAGCAGCTTCCGGGACAGGGCCTATGGCTACACCTTC; cdr3_aa: CASSFRDRAYGYTF
clone_size: NA; j_call: TRBJ1-2; cdr3_length: 15; v_call: TRBV14; d_call: NA; cdr3_nt: TGTGCCAGCAGCCCCGGGACCGGGCTTATTTATGGCTACACCTTC; cdr3_aa: CASSPGTGLIYGYTF
clone_size: NA; j_call: TRBJ2-7; cdr3_length: 17; v_call: TRBV4-3; d_call: TRBD2; cdr3_nt: TGCGCCAGCAGCCAAACAACGGGGGGGACCGGGTCCTACGAGCAGTACTTC; cdr3_aa: CASSQTTGGTGSYEQYF
clone_size: few; j_call: TRBJ1-4; cdr3_length: 16; v_call: TRBV5-1; d_call: NA; cdr3_nt: TGCGCCAGCAGCCTGAACAGGCCGTTCCCTAATGAAAAACTGTTTTTT; cdr3_aa: CASSLNRPFPNEKLFF
clone_size: NA; j_call: TRBJ2-1; cdr3_length: 11; v_call: TRBV6-5; d_call: TRBD2; cdr3_nt: TGTGCCGCGGGGGAGGTCGGTGAGCAGTTCTTC; cdr3_aa: CAAGEVGEQFF
clone_size: NA; j_call: TRBJ2-5; cdr3_length: 13; v_call: TRBV28; d_call: NA; cdr3_nt: TGTGCCAGCAGCATCGATCCGCTGGAGACCCAGTACTTC; cdr3_aa: CASSIDPLETQYF
clone_size: many; j_call: TRBJ2-1; cdr3_length: 14; v_call: TRBV5-1; d_call: TRBD2; cdr3_nt: TGCGCCAGCAGCTCCGGACTAGACTACAATGAGCAGTTCTTC; cdr3_aa: CASSSGLDYNEQFF
clone_size: NA; j_call: TRBJ1-2; cdr3_length: 16; v_call: TRBV11-2; d_call: TRBD1; cdr3_nt: TGTGCCAGCAGCTTATGGGGGACAGGGGGCGCGAATGGCTACACCTTC; cdr3_aa: CASSLWGTGGANGYTF
clone_size: NA; j_call: TRBJ2-1; cdr3_length: 15; v_call: TRBV7-2; d_call: TRBD2; cdr3_nt: TGTGCCAGCAGTAGAGATAGCGGGCTCTACAATGAGCAGTTCTTC; cdr3_aa: CASSRDSGLYNEQFF
clone_size: NA; j_call: TRBJ2-3; cdr3_length: 14; v_call: TRBV7-3; d_call: NA; cdr3_nt: TGTGCCAGCAGCTTAAATGCAGGCACAGATACGCAGTATTTT; cdr3_aa: CASSLNAGTDTQYF
clone_size: few; j_call: TRBJ2-4; cdr3_length: 14; v_call: TRBV5-1; d_call: NA; cdr3_nt: TGCGCCAGCAGCTTGGATGGGGGATTAAACATTCAGTACTTC; cdr3_aa: CASSLDGGLNIQYF
clone_size: few; j_call: TRBJ2-7; cdr3_length: 16; v_call: TRBV7-8; d_call: TRBD2; cdr3_nt: TGTGCCAGCAGCTTAGGACTAGCGGGCCCCTCTGGGGAGCAGTACTTC; cdr3_aa: CASSLGLAGPSGEQYF
clone_size: NA; j_call: TRBJ2-7; cdr3_length: 14; v_call: TRBV6-2/TRBV6-3; d_call: NA; cdr3_nt: TGTGCCAGCAGTTACTCCCGGATAACCTACGAGCAGTACTTC; cdr3_aa: CASSYSRITYEQYF
clone_size: few; j_call: TRBJ1-5; cdr3_length: 16; v_call: TRBV3-1; d_call: NA; cdr3_nt: TGTGCCAGCAGCCAAGATATGGGGGGGCACAATCAGCCCCAGCATTTT; cdr3_aa: CASSQDMGGHNQPQHF
clone_size: NA; j_call: TRBJ2-3; cdr3_length: 15; v_call: TRBV7-2; d_call: TRBD2; cdr3_nt: TGTGCCAGCAGCTCGCGGACTAGCGGAAGAGATACGCAGTATTTT; cdr3_aa: CASSSRTSGRDTQYF
clone_size: NA; j_call: TRBJ2-3; cdr3_length: 14; v_call: TRBV25-1; d_call: TRBD1; cdr3_nt: TGTGCCAGTCGGGGACAGGGGAGCACAGATACGCAGTATTTT; cdr3_aa: CASRGQGSTDTQYF
clone_size: few; j_call: TRBJ2-1; cdr3_length: 14; v_call: TRBV11-2; d_call: TRBD2; cdr3_nt: TGTGCCAGCAGCTTAGATGGTAGCGGGACTGAGCAGTTCTTC; cdr3_aa: CASSLDGSGTEQFF
clone_size: NA; j_call: TRBJ2-7; cdr3_length: 15; v_call: TRBV7-2; d_call: NA; cdr3_nt: TGTGCCAGCAGCTTTGAGGACAAAGGGACCTACGAGCAGTACTTC; cdr3_aa: CASSFEDKGTYEQYF
clone_size: NA; j_call: TRBJ2-4; cdr3_length: 18; v_call: TRBV7-8; d_call: TRBD2; cdr3_nt: TGTGCCAGCAGCGCCCGACTAGCGGGGGGGCCGAATATGAACATTCAGTACTTC; cdr3_aa: CASSARLAGGPNMNIQYF
clone_size: NA; j_call: TRBJ1-2; cdr3_length: 15; v_call: TRBV28; d_call: TRBD1; cdr3_nt: TGTGCCAGCAGTTCCTCGGACAGGGAAGTAGGAGGCTACACCTTC; cdr3_aa: CASSSSDREVGGYTF
clone_size: few; j_call: TRBJ1-3; cdr3_length: 14; v_call: TRBV20-1; d_call: NA; cdr3_nt: TGCGGAGGGGGTACAGGGCCCTCTGGAAACACCATATATTTT; cdr3_aa: CGGGTGPSGNTIYF
clone_size: NA; j_call: TRBJ2-6; cdr3_length: 16; v_call: TRBV7-9; d_call: TRBD1; cdr3_nt: TGTGCCACCCTGGGGACAGGGGGAACTGGGGCCAACGTCCTGACTTTC; cdr3_aa: CATLGTGGTGANVLTF
clone_size: few; j_call: TRBJ2-1; cdr3_length: 17; v_call: TRBV29-1; d_call: TRBD2; cdr3_nt: TGCAGCGTTGAAACCATACAGCGGGAGGGCTCCTACAATGAGCAGTTCTTC; cdr3_aa: CSVETIQREGSYNEQFF
clone_size: few; j_call: TRBJ2-1; cdr3_length: 15; v_call: TRBV15; d_call: TRBD2; cdr3_nt: TGTGCCACCAGCAGACTAGCGGGTAATTTCAGTGAGCAGTTCTTC; cdr3_aa: CATSRLAGNFSEQFF
clone_size: NA; j_call: TRBJ2-5; cdr3_length: 14; v_call: TRBV5-1; d_call: NA; cdr3_nt: TGCGCCAGCAGTCCTGGATTCCTTGAAGAGACCCAGTACTTC; cdr3_aa: CASSPGFLEETQYF
clone_size: NA; j_call: TRBJ2-1; cdr3_length: 15; v_call: TRBV7-2; d_call: NA; cdr3_nt: TGTGCCAGCAGCGCTGACTGGGTTGAGGGCAATGAGCAGTTCTTC; cdr3_aa: CASSADWVEGNEQFF
clone_size: few; j_call: TRBJ2-7; cdr3_length: 16; v_call: TRBV27; d_call: TRBD1; cdr3_nt: TGTGCCAGCAGTCCGATGCTCCGGGACAGAACCTACGAGCAGTACTTC; cdr3_aa: CASSPMLRDRTYEQYF
clone_size: NA; j_call: TRBJ1-2; cdr3_length: 12; v_call: TRBV25-1; d_call: NA; cdr3_nt: TGTGCCAGCAGTGGGACAGAGTATGGCTACACCTTC; cdr3_aa: CASSGTEYGYTF
clone_size: NA; j_call: TRBJ1-2; cdr3_length: 16; v_call: TRBV9; d_call: NA; cdr3_nt: TGTGCCAGCAGCGTAATGCCTCAACAGTCGGACTATGGCTACACCTTC; cdr3_aa: CASSVMPQQSDYGYTF
clone_size: NA; j_call: TRBJ2-7; cdr3_length: 13; v_call: TRBV29-1; d_call: TRBD1; cdr3_nt: TGCAGCGTTCGTCCGGGACAGTCCTACGAGCAGTACTTC; cdr3_aa: CSVRPGQSYEQYF
clone_size: NA; j_call: TRBJ2-1; cdr3_length: 13; v_call: TRBV6-5; d_call: TRBD1; cdr3_nt: TGTGCCAGCAGTGGGGACAGGGGATGGGAGCAGTTCTTC; cdr3_aa: CASSGDRGWEQFF
clone_size: NA; j_call: TRBJ1-5; cdr3_length: 15; v_call: TRBV30; d_call: NA; cdr3_nt: TGTGCCTGGAGTCCAGGGACGGCGAGCAATCAGCCCCAGCATTTT; cdr3_aa: CAWSPGTASNQPQHF
clone_size: NA; j_call: TRBJ1-2; cdr3_length: 16; v_call: TRBV5-1; d_call: TRBD1; cdr3_nt: TGCGCCAGCAGCTTGGGGATAGACAGGGAGGGCGATGGCTACACCTTC; cdr3_aa: CASSLGIDREGDGYTF
clone_size: NA; j_call: TRBJ2-7; cdr3_length: 15; v_call: TRBV4-2; d_call: TRBD2; cdr3_nt: TGTGCCAGCAGCCCTTATGGGACTAGCGGCTACGAGCAGTACTTC; cdr3_aa: CASSPYGTSGYEQYF
clone_size: NA; j_call: TRBJ1-1; cdr3_length: 14; v_call: TRBV5-1; d_call: NA; cdr3_nt: TGCGCCAGCAGCTTGGGACAGGATAACACTGAAGCTTTCTTT; cdr3_aa: CASSLGQDNTEAFF
clone_size: NA; j_call: TRBJ1-6; cdr3_length: 14; v_call: TRBV12-3/TRBV12-4; d_call: NA; cdr3_nt: TGTGCCAGCAGCCGACGGCGGGATAATTCACCCCTCCACTTT; cdr3_aa: CASSRRRDNSPLHF